These 15 T cell receptor beta chains were all obtained from the same sample, sequenced in a study of blood T cells in healthy people across ages. Using a J-beta primer mix together with a sample-barcoded 5' primer, a second PCR was run for roughly 7 to 12 cycles. From the 5' RACE reads, TCRdb called clonotypes with MiXCR, one entry per CDR3 protein. The data hold just over 1 million distinct CDR3 sequences, with more than 35% observed a single time. The sequenced sample consisted of blood. These TCRs come from a woman aged 60-75 years in good health.

The J gene is TRBJ1-5, the V gene TRBV20-1; 12 bases align to TRBD1. J gave up 7 bases and V 0 bases, and 4 bases lay outside the gene matches. CDR3 length: 15 amino acids. CDR1 DFQATT and CDR2 SNEGSKA come from the germline V gene (reference sequence). The CDR3 spells CSARDWGTGGQPQHF. The CDR3 region has the DNA TGCAGTGCTAGAGATTGGGGGACAGGGGGCCAGCCCCAGCATTTT.

This clonotype was observed a handful of times. The chain has TRBV12-3 or TRBV12-4 and TRBJ2-1; 7 positions agree with TRBD2. After removal of 3 bases from V and 8 bases from J, the junction contained 13 bases not matched to a gene. This CDR3 contains 16 residues. CDR3 DNA sequence: TGTGCCAGCAGTTTGCCGGGACTACCGTCTTTGGATGAGCAGTTCTTC. Its protein product is CASSLPGLPSLDEQFF.

The chain has TRBV5-5 and TRBJ2-7; TRBD2 agrees at 7 bases. CDR1 SGHKS and CDR2 YYEKEE come from the germline V gene (reference sequence). V shed 3 bases, J shed 0 bases, and the junction held 6 bases outside the gene matches. The CDR3 is 15 residues long. The CDR3 nucleotides are TGTGCCAGCAGCTGGATCGGGGGGAGCTCCTACGAGCAGTACTTC. Amino acids: CASSWIGGSSYEQYF.

The chain combines TRBV4-1 with TRBJ2-4; 13 bases map to TRBD2. J lost 4 bases, V lost 4 bases, and 4 bases had no gene match. This CDR3 contains 16 residues. CDR1 is MGHRA and CDR2 is YSYEKL in the germline V gene. The CDR3 coding sequence is TGCGCCAGCAGCCTTGGACTAGCGGGGGTAAAAAACATTCAGTACTTC. Amino acids: CASSLGLAGVKNIQYF.

This chain links TRBV6-6 with TRBJ1-5, with a tentative D call TRBD1 (6 bases). Germline values: CDR1 MNHNY, CDR2 SVGAGI (reference sequence). Deletions cut 11 bases from V and 7 bases from J, with 18 bases between. The CDR3 is made up of 13 amino acids. CDR3 nucleotide sequence: TGTGCCGCCGCTCTGGGGGCTGGGCAGCCCCAGCATTTT. It specifies CAAALGAGQPQHF.

This clonotype was detected a few times. The chain has TRBV20-1 and TRBJ2-6; D unclear. Per germline, CDR1 DFQATT and CDR2 SNEGSKA (reference sequence). Deletions cut 0 bases from V and 0 bases from J, with 15 bases between. The CDR3 covers 18 residues. CDR3 amino acids: CSARDPFLDGSGANVLTF. The CDR3 coding sequence is TGCAGTGCTAGAGATCCCTTCCTCGACGGCTCTGGGGCCAACGTCCTGACTTTC.

This chain uses TRBV7-9 with TRBJ2-3, with D perhaps TRBD2 (6 bases). In germline, CDR1 is SEHNR, CDR2 FQNEAQ (reference sequence). CDR3 length equals 13 residues. Trimming took 10 bases from V and 3 from J, leaving 14 bases between them. CDR3: CATHGGKTDTQYF. The CDR3, as DNA: TGTGCCACCCATGGAGGGAAAACAGATACGCAGTATTTT.

The genes are TRBV4-2 and TRBJ2-5; D possibly matches TRBD1 or TRBD2 (6 bases each). The CDR3 runs to 13 residues. Looked up from germline, CDR1 is LGHNA and CDR2 is YNFKEQ. Trimming took off 0 bases at V and 11 bases at J, with 13 bases between the two ends. The CDR3 bases are TGTGCCAGCAGCCAAGAGGGGGGCAATGAGCAGTACTTC. It translates to CASSQEGGNEQYF.

The chain has TRBV11-2 and TRBJ1-1; D remains ambiguous. The CDR3 is made up of 13 amino acids. V was shortened by 1 base and J by 10 bases, with 13 bases between the two germline ends. In germline, CDR1 is SGHAT, CDR2 FQNNGV. The CDR3 loop is CASSLVPRSVAFF. CDR3 sequence (DNA): TGTGCCAGCAGCTTAGTTCCTCGCAGTGTAGCTTTCTTT.

On this clonotype: One end of the junction does not line up with germline, which may come from a read error. This rearrangement joins TRBV6-5 to TRBJ2-7, with TRBD1 identical over 7 bases. The CDR3 is 14 residues long. Looked up from germline, CDR1 is MNHEY and CDR2 is SVGAGI. CDR3 protein: CASSDSNRGYEQYF. For the CDR3, the DNA is TGTGCCAGCAGTGACTCGAACAGGGGTTACGAGCAGTACTTC.

The V gene is TRBV5-1, the J gene TRBJ2-1, with D perhaps TRBD2 (6 bases). The tail of the sequence fits TRBJ2-7 better, so the J call may be wrong. Germline CDR1 and CDR2: SGHRS and YFSETQ. The length of the CDR3 is 16 residues. The DNA for the CDR3 is TGCGCCAGCAGCTTGAGTCCGACTAGGCTAAACAATGAGCAGTACTTC. It is translated as CASSLSPTRLNNEQYF.

The chain links TRBV7-9 to TRBJ2-1; no firm D call. V was trimmed by 0 bases and J by 4 bases, leaving 10 bases between them. The CDR3 spans 15 residues. Germline V gene lookup returns CDR1 SEHNR and CDR2 FQNEAQ (reference sequence). CDR3 protein: CASSLASQIYNEQFF. CDR3 DNA: TGTGCCAGCAGCTTAGCAAGCCAGATATACAATGAGCAGTTCTTC.

The chain couples TRBV6-2 or TRBV6-3 to TRBJ2-3; 7 bases match TRBD2. V was pared by 8 bases and J by 4 bases, with 9 bases of the junction left unmatched. This CDR3 region has 14 residues. The V gene's germline CDR1 is MNHEY and CDR2 SVGEGT. The CDR3 region has the DNA TGTGCCAGCGGGGTCGGGAGGACCCCAGATACGCAGTATTTT. Translating gives CASGVGRTPDTQYF.

The genes are TRBV10-3 and TRBJ2-7; 8 bases map to TRBD2. There are 16 residues in the CDR3. The germline V gene has CDR1 ENHRY and CDR2 SYGVKD. Germline trimming cut 0 bases from V and 6 bases from J; bases unmatched to any gene: 10. CDR3 nucleotides: TGTGCCATCAGTGAGTCGACCGGGAGGGTCCTAGCCGAGCAGTACTTC. Protein sequence: CAISESTGRVLAEQYF.

CDR3 bases: TGTGCCAGCAGCAGGAGCGACAGGGTTACTGAAGCTTTCTTT. Encoded protein: CASSRSDRVTEAFF. The chain employs TRBV9 and TRBJ1-1; 7 bases line up with TRBD1. The CDR3 is made up of 14 amino acids. V trimming: 4 bases; J trimming: 5 bases; junction bases outside the gene matches: 8. Germline V CDR1 and CDR2: SGDLS, YYNGEE.